This T cell receptor (beta chain) was retrieved from a study of CD8+ T cells in alopecia areata (dated 2018 in TCRdb). Concerning the study at large: The treated patients took part in an open-label pilot trial in which moderate-to-severe alopecia areata was treated with oral tofacitinib at 5 to 10 mg twice daily. Tofacitinib was administered for 6 to 18 months, and 6 months of follow-up off drug were then conducted to assess delayed response and recurrence. Disease severity in treated patients was measured with the SALT score, which quantifies the percentage of affected scalp surface area. To study T cell clonal expansion in alopecia areata, the researchers applied high-throughput TCRbeta sequencing to both the C3H/HeJ mouse model and human patients. Human TCRbeta sequencing covered scalp tissue and sorted CD4+ and CD8+ peripheral blood T cells from patchy and totalis/universalis alopecia areata patients and healthy controls. Biopsies were taken from tofacitinib-treated patients at baseline and at 4 and 24 weeks of treatment, and a later scalp biopsy was taken in several of the tofacitinib-treated patients. Scalp clonality was compared across normal scalp (n=4), patchy alopecia areata scalp (n=8), and alopecia totalis/universalis scalp (n=8). The RNA source kit depended on sample type: the PAXgene miRNA kit for fixed scalp, the miRNeasy kit for PBMCs, and the RNeasy kit for mouse skin. TCRbeta CDR3 regions were amplified by immunoSEQ multiplex PCR with 35 Vbeta forward and 13 Jbeta reverse primers.

Results and caveats for the whole study, not just this receptor: With tofacitinib, both scalp clonality and the number of expanded CD8+ clones among the top 100 scalp clones went down significantly. Many expanded lesional clones were found to persist in scalp and blood during tofacitinib treatment, and relapse after treatment cessation may be partly explained by this persistence. TCR sequences shared between patients were less clear than in mice, possibly partly because of HLA diversity in the patient population. Compared with normal scalp, lesional scalp had higher clonality and more expanded CD8+ clones, particularly in alopecia totalis/universalis, a pattern that suggests antigenic drive. Because the treated cohort was small and had just a single nonresponder, larger studies are needed to establish links between baseline CD8+ expansion and response. Resident alphabeta T cells in normal human skin are also sequenced, complicating scalp TCR repertoire analysis, unlike mouse skin dominated by gammadelta T cells.

The sample's time point label, in plain terms: approximately 4 weeks on oral tofacitinib. The intended sense of this specimen's treatment or condition label: oral pan-JAK inhibitor, 5-10 mg twice daily. Lesional scalp punch biopsies and peripheral blood were collected from alopecia areata patients. PBMCs were isolated by density centrifugation and stained for CD3, CD4 and CD8, and CD4+ and CD8+ T cells were sorted on a FACSAria. About this clone: Its antigen is still unknown. Base qualities are not recorded, but no much larger clone differs from it by a single base.

Libraries were built with the immunoSEQ multiplex PCR assay. To provide template for TCR sequencing, every sample had RNA extracted and reverse transcribed into cDNA. SuperScript III was used to make first-strand cDNA, primed with a 2:1 mix of oligo-dT and random hexamers. Amplification bias was assessed with a synthetic immune receptor repertoire, and residual bias was removed computationally. In the authors' own workflow: Raw reads were preprocessed to remove errors, and CDR3 was defined according to IMGT conventions as the region from the conserved cysteine to phenylalanine. Clonality was computed as 1 minus the Shannon entropy, with the entropy normalized by log2 of the number of productive unique TCRs. Scalp TCRbeta sequences were cross-referenced with sorted blood CD4 and CD8 repertoires so that the CD4 or CD8 identity of scalp clones could be inferred. TCRdb stores this immuneACCESS table with in-frame sequences only. Part of the clones is absent; in the studies checked, under half of the shortfall reflects unresolved V genes, and no reason is known for the rest. For V, J and clone size, that table is used; D and trimming come from the DNA. The sample table contains some 96,000 clones; only one count was recorded for roughly 64% of them. The top ten clones comprise about a sixth of the sample.

The germline V gene (reference sequence) provides CDR1 MNHEY and CDR2 SMNVEV. Relative to germline, V is 5 bases shorter and J is 7 bases shorter, with 21 bases between their ends. The CDR3, from cysteine to phenylalanine, totals 16 residues. This entry keeps only the CDR3 DNA: 48 bases, framed from base 1. Sample: CD8+ T cells sorted from blood, taken at week 4, from a patient treated with tofacitinib. This clonotype originated in a human donor with alopecia areata. The chain couples TRBV27 to TRBJ2-1, and the D gene may be TRBD2, 6 bases matching. The CDR3 region has the sequence CASSPTGGLGGNEQFF. The DNA sequence reads TGTGCCAGCAGTCCAACCGGAGGGTTGGGTGGGAATGAGCAGTTCTTC.